The clone carrying this T cell receptor (beta chain) has a count of ten or more. The record originates from a study of T cells after yellow fever vaccination. Losses at the gene ends were 6 bases for V and 0 bases for J; bases not matched to a gene: 5. This CDR3 contains 15 residues. Germline V gene lookup returns CDR1 LGHDT and CDR2 YNNKEL (reference sequence). TCRdb ran MiXCR on the 5' RACE reads and lists one entry per CDR3 protein. The table lists about 230,000 distinct CDR3 sequences, around 6.7% of them singletons. The sequence was collected from a man between 25 and 39 years old who received the YFV17D yellow fever vaccine. Source: CD4+ T cells sorted from PBMCs, taken on the day of the yellow fever booster vaccination. V gene TRBV3-1 combines with J gene TRBJ2-7, with 10 positions matching TRBD2. This CDR3 reads CASRVSGRGSYEQYF. In DNA form, the CDR3 reads TGTGCCAGCAGAGTAAGCGGGAGGGGCTCCTACGAGCAGTACTTC.